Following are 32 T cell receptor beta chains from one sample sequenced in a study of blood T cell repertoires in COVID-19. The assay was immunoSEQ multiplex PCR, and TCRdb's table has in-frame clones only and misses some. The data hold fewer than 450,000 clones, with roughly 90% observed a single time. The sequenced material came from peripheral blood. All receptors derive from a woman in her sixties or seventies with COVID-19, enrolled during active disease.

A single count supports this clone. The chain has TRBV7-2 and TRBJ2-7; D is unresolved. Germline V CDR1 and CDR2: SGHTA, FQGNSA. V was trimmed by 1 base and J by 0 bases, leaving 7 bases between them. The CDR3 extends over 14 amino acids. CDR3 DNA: TGTGCCAGCAGCTTAGATCCGGGCTCCTACGAGCAGTACTTC. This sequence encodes CASSLDPGSYEQYF.

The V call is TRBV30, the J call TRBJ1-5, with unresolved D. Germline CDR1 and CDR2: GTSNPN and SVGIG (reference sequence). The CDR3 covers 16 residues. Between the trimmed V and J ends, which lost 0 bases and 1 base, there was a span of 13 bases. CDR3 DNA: TGTGCCTGGAGTGTACGTTGGGAGATAAGCAATCAGCCCCAGCATTTT. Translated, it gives CAWSVRWEISNQPQHF.

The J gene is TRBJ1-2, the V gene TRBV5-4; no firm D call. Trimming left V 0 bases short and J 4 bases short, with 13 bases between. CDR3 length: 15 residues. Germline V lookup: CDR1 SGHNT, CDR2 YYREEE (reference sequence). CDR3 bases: TGTGCCAGCAGCTTGGCCAAGGCGGCGCCCTATGGCTACACCTTC. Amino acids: CASSLAKAAPYGYTF.

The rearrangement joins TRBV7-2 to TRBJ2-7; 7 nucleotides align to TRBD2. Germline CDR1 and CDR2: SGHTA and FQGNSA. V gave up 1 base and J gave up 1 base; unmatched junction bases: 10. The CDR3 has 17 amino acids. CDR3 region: CASSLERSSGGSYEQYF. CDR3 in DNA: TGTGCCAGCAGCTTAGAGAGGTCCTCGGGGGGTTCCTACGAGCAGTACTTC.

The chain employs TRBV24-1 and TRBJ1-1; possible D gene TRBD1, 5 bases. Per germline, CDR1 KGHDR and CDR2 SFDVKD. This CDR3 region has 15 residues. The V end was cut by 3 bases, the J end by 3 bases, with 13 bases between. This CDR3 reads CATSDPGKGDTEAFF. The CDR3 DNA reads TGTGCCACCAGTGATCCAGGGAAAGGAGACACTGAAGCTTTCTTT.

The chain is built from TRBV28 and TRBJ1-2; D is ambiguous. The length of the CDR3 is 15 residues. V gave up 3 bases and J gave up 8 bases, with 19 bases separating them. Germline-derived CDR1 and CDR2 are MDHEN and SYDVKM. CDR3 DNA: TGTGCCAGCAGTTTCTCCACCTCGGTCGCGGGGGGCTACACCTTC. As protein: CASSFSTSVAGGYTF.

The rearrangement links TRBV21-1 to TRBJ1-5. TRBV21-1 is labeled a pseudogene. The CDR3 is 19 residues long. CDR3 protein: CASSRGTDRFKGGNQPQHF. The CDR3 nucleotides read TGTGCCAGCAGCAGGGGGACTGACAGATTCAAAGGTGGCAATCAGCCCCAGCATTTT.

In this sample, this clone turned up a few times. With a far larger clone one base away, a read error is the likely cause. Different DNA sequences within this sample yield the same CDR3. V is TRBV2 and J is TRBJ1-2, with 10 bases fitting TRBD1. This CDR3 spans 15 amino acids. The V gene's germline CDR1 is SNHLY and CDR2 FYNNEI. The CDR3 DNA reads TGTGCCAGCTGTGAAAGGGGACAGGGGTGGGGTGGCTACACCTTC. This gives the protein CASCERGQGWGGYTF.

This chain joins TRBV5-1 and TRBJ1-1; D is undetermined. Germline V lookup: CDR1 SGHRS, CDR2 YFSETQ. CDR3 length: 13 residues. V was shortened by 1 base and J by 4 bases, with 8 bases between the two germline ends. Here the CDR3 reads CASSLQFSTEAFF. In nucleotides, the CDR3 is TGCGCCAGCAGCTTGCAGTTTTCCACTGAAGCTTTCTTT.

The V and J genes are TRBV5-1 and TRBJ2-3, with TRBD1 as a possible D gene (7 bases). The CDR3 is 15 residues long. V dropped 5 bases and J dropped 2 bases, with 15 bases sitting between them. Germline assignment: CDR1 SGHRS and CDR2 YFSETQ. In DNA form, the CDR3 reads TGCGCCAGCAGTCTGGGGGGACAGCTCACAGATACGCAGTATTTT. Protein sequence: CASSLGGQLTDTQYF.

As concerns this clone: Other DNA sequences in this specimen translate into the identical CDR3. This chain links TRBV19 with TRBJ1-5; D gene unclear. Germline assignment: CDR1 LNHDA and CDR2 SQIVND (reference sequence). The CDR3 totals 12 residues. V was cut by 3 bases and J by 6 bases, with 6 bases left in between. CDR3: CASSMGGQPQHF. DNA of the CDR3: TGTGCCAGTAGTATGGGAGGTCAGCCCCAGCATTTT.

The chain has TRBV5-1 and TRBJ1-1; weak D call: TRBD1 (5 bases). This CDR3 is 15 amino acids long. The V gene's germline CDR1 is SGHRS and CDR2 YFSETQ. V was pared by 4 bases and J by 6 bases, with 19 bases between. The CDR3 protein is CASSPSTGSFSEAFF. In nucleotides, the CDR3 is TGCGCCAGCAGCCCGTCAACAGGATCTTTTTCTGAAGCTTTCTTT.

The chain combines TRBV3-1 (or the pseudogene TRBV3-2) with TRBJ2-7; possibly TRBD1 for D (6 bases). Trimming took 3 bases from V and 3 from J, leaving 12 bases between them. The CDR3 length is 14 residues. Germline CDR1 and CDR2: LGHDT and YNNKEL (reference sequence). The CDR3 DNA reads TGTGCCAGCAGCCAGGGGGCTAGAATCTACGAGCAGTACTTC. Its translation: CASSQGARIYEQYF.

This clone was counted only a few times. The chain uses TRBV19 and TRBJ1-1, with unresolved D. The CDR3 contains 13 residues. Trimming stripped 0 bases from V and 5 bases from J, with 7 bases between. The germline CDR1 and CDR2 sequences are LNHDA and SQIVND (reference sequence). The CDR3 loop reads CASSIDRETEAFF. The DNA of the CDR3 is TGTGCCAGTAGTATAGATCGCGAGACTGAAGCTTTCTTT.

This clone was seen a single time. The CDR3 spells CASWDRANQPQHF. The DNA for the CDR3 is TGTGCCAGCTGGGACAGGGCGAATCAGCCCCAGCATTTT. The V gene is TRBV5-8, the J gene TRBJ1-5, with TRBD1 identical over 9 bases. Germline values: CDR1 SGHTS, CDR2 YDEGEE. The CDR3 length is 13 residues. V shed 7 bases, J shed 4 bases, and the junction held 3 bases outside the gene matches.

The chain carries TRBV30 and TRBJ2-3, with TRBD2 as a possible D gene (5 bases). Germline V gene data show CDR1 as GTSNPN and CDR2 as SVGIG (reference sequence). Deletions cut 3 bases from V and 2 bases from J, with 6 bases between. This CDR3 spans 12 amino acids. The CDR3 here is CAWSGVTDTQYF. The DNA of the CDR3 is TGTGCCTGGAGCGGGGTCACAGATACGCAGTATTTT.

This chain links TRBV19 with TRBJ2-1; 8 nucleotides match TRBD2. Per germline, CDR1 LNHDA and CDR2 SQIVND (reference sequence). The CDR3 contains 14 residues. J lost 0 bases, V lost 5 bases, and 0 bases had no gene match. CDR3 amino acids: CASSRGGSYNEQFF. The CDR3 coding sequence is TGTGCCAGTAGTCGGGGGGGCTCCTACAATGAGCAGTTCTTC.

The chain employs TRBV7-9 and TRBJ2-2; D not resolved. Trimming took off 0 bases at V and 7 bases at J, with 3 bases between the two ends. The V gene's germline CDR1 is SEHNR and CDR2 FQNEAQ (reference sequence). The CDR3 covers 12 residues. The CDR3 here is CASSLAGGELFF. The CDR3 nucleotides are TGTGCCAGCAGCTTAGCCGGCGGGGAGCTGTTTTTT.

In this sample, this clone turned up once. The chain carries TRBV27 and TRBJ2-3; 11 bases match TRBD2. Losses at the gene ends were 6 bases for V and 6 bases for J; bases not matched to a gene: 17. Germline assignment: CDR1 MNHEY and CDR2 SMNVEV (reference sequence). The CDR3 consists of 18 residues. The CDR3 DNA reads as TGTGCCAGCAGCCAGACCCCTTACCCGATAGCGGGGGGGGATACGCAGTATTTT. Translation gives CASSQTPYPIAGGDTQYF.

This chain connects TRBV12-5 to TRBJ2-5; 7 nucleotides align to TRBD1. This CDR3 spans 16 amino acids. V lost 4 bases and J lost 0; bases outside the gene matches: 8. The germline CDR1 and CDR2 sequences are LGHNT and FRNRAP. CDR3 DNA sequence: TGTGCTAGTGGTTCCCGGGACAGAGAGTACCAAGAGACCCAGTACTTC. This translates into CASGSRDREYQETQYF.

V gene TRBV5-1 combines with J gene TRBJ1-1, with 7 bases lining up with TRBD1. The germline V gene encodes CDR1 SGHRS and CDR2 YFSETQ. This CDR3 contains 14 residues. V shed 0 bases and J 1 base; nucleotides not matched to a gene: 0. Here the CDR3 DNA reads TGCGCCAGCAGCTTGGACAGGGGGAACACTGAAGCTTTCTTT. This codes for CASSLDRGNTEAFF.

CDR3 nucleotide sequence: TGTGCTAGTGGTTTGGGCGGGGCCGGGGAGAACGAGCAGTACTTC. Amino acids: CASGLGGAGENEQYF. V and J are TRBV12-5 and TRBJ2-7, with D possibly TRBD2 on 6 matching bases. Per germline, CDR1 LGHNT and CDR2 FRNRAP. V was clipped by 1 base and J by 5 bases, with 15 bases between them. The CDR3 runs 15 residues.

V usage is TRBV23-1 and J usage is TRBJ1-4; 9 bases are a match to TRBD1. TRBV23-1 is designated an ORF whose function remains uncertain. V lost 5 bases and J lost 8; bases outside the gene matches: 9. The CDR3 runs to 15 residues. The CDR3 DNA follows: TGCGCCAGCAGTTCGGGACAGGGAGAGGTAGAAAAACTGTTTTTT. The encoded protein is CASSSGQGEVEKLFF.

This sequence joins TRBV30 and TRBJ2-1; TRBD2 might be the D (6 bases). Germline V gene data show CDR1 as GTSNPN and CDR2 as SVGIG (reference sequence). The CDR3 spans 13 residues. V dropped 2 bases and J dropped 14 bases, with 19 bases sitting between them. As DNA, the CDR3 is TGTGCCTGGAGTTCCGGGAGCTACGGGTGGGAGTTCTTC. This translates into CAWSSGSYGWEFF.

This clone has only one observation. The CDR3 loop reads CASSLPGDSNYGYTF. CDR3 nucleotide sequence: TGTGCCAGCAGCTTACCTGGCGACAGTAACTATGGCTACACCTTC. This chain links TRBV7-9 with TRBJ1-2, with a weak D call TRBD1 (5 bases). V lost 2 bases, J lost 1 base, and 11 bases lay in between. Germline assignment: CDR1 SEHNR and CDR2 FQNEAQ (reference sequence). The CDR3 loop spans 15 amino acids.

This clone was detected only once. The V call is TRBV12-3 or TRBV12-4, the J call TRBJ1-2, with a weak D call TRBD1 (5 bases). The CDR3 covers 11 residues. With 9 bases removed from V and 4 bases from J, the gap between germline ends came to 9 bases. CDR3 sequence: CASMGGYGYTF. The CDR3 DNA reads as TGTGCCAGTATGGGGGGCTATGGCTACACCTTC.

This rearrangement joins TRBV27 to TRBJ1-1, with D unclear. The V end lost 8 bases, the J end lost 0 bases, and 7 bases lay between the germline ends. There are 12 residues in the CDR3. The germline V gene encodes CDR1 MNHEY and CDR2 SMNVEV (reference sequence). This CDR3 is CASSYMNTEAFF. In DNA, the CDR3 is TGTGCCAGCTCTTACATGAACACTGAAGCTTTCTTT.

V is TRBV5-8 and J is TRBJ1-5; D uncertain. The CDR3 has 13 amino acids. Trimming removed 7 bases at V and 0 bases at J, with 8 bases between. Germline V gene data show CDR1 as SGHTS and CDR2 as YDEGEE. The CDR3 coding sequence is TGTGCCAGCGACCGAGGTAGCAATCAGCCCCAGCATTTT. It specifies CASDRGSNQPQHF. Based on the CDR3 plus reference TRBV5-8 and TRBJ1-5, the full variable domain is EAGVTQSPTHLIKTRGQQATLRCSPISGHTSVYWYQQALGLGLQFLLWYDEGEERNRGNFPPRFSGRQFPNYSSELNVNALELEDSALYLCASDRGSNQPQHFGDGTRLSIL.

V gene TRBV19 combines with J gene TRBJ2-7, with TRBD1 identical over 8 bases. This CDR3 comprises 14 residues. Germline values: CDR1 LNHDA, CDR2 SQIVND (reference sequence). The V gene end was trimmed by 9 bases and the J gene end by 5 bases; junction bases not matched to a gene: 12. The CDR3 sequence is CASKSGRGLDEQYF. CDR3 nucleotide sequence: TGTGCCAGCAAAAGCGGCAGGGGGCTCGACGAGCAGTACTTC.

CDR3 DNA: TGTGCCAGCAGTGCCCTCGGGGGATCCTACAATGAGCAGTTCTTC. Translation: CASSALGGSYNEQFF. The chain is built from TRBV2 and TRBJ2-1; D might be TRBD2 (6 bases). Trimming left V 4 bases short and J 1 base short, with 11 bases between. The CDR3 runs 15 residues. The germline CDR1 and CDR2 sequences are SNHLY and FYNNEI.

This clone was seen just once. CDR3 protein: CATKADYTDTQYF. In DNA, the CDR3 is TGTGCCACCAAAGCGGACTACACAGATACGCAGTATTTT. This sequence joins TRBV24-1 and TRBJ2-3; perhaps TRBD2 as D (6 bases). Trimming took 8 bases from V and 2 from J, leaving 10 bases between them. Germline values: CDR1 KGHDR, CDR2 SFDVKD. The CDR3 is 13 residues long.

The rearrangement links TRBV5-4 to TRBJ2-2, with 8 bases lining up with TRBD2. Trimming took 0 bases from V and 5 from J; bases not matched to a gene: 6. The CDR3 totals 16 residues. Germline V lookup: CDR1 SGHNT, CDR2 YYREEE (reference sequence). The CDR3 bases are TGTGCCAGCAGCTTGGGTAGCGGGGCCGGTACCGGGGAGCTGTTTTTT. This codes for CASSLGSGAGTGELFF.